This entry lists 2 T cell receptor beta chains sequenced from one sample in a study of shared clonotypes between healthy human individuals. The table came from immunoSEQ multiplex PCR; TCRdb's copy has only in-frame clones and leaves some out. The table shows some 2.4 million clones, with approximately 93% occurring only once. The source material was naive CD4+ T cells from PBMCs. The subset was: CD45RA+ positively selected. These receptors originate from a man between 18 and 35 years old in good health. Some clones in this sample may be carry-over from other donors' samples.

This clone was seen a single time. V usage is TRBV28 and J usage is TRBJ2-2; D not certain. The CDR3 runs 15 residues. In germline, CDR1 is MDHEN, CDR2 SYDVKM. V dropped 7 bases and J dropped 0 bases, with 12 bases sitting between them. CDR3 sequence (DNA): TGTGCCAGCATCGGGCAGGCCCCGAACACCGGGGAGCTGTTTTTT. This gives the protein CASIGQAPNTGELFF. Variable domain in full (rest from reference TRBV28 and TRBJ2-2): DVKVTQSSRYLVKRTGEKVFLECVQDMDHENMFWYRQDPGLGLRLIYFSYDVKMKEKGDIPEGYSVSREKKERFSLILESASTNQTSMYLCASIGQAPNTGELFFGEGSRLTVL.

The chain joins TRBV5-1 to TRBJ1-2; D might be TRBD1 (5 bases). V dropped 0 bases and J dropped 7 bases, with 13 bases sitting between them. CDR3 size: 14 residues. The V gene's germline CDR1 is SGHRS and CDR2 YFSETQ. CDR3 residues: CASSLGPDSGGYTF. In DNA, the CDR3 is TGCGCCAGCAGCTTGGGCCCTGACAGCGGTGGCTACACCTTC.